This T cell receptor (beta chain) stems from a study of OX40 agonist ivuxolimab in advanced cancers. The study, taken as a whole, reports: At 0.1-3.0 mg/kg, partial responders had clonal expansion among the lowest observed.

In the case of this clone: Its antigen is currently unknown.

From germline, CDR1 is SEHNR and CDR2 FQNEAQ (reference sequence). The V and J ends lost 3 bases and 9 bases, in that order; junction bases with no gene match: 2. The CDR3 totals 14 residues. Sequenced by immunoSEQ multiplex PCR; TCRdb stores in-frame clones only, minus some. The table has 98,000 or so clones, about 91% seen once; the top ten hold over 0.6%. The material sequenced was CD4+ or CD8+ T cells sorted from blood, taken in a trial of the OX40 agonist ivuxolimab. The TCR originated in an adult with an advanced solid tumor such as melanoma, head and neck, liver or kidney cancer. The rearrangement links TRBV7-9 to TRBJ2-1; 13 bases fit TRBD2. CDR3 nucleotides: TGTGCCAGCAGCTTTGGGACTAGCGGGATTGAGCAGTTCTTC. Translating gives CASSFGTSGIEQFF.